This T cell receptor beta chain emerged from a study of Graves' ophthalmopathy and Graves' hyperthyroidism. Turning to the study itself: Prior to any treatment, peripheral blood was collected at the time of initial diagnosis. Overall study results and limits: A classifier, a 13-signature model, separated ophthalmopathy from stable hyperthyroidism with approximately 87% sensitivity and 81.08% specificity.

This clonotype has only a few counts. Its antigen remains unknown. The CDR3 has 17 amino acids. Germline lookup yields CDR1 LNHDA and CDR2 SQIVND (reference sequence). The ends lost 10 bases at V and 2 bases at J; junction bases unmatched: 20. Amplifying from RNA transcripts, the study obtained TCR beta CDR3 regions. RT-PCR was first run with HTBI primers, then multiplex PCR in a second round. TCRdb analysed the multiplex PCR reads with MiXCR anew, one entry per CDR3 protein. The table has around 600,000 distinct CDR3 sequences, about two fifths seen once. Moderate-to-severe activity, with CAS ≥3, NOSPECS ≥4 and duration under 3 months, characterized the donors with ophthalmopathy.

The clonotype comes from an adult man with Graves' ophthalmopathy. The sample taken for sequencing was peripheral blood. The chain has TRBV19 and TRBJ2-7; 7 bases agree with TRBD2. CDR3 in DNA: TGTGCCAACTCCCTTCGCGGGTGCGGGAGATACCCCTACGAGCAGTACTTC. Amino acid sequence: CANSLRGCGRYPYEQYF.